This T cell receptor (beta chain) came from a study of cytomegalovirus exposure and HLA in healthy donors. Germline V gene sequence: CDR1 SGDLS, CDR2 YYNGEE. The CDR3 contains 15 residues. J gave up 7 bases and V 3 bases, and 6 bases lay outside the gene matches. The PCR ran on 60 Vbeta and 13 Jbeta primers. Profiled with immunoSEQ multiplex PCR; TCRdb holds only in-frame clones, not every one. The data show some 160,000 clones, 80% to 85% seen once. The source of this sequence is a woman under 30 in good health and CMV-seronegative. The sequenced sample was PBMCs. This chain joins TRBV9 and TRBJ1-4; the match to TRBD1 covers 10 bases. CDR3 in amino acids: CASSAGQGISEKLFF. For the CDR3, the DNA is TGTGCCAGCAGCGCGGGACAGGGGATCTCTGAAAAACTGTTTTTT.